These 15 T cell receptor beta chains share one sample of origin, sequenced in a study of blood T cell repertoires in COVID-19. The method was immunoSEQ multiplex PCR; TCRdb's version includes in-frame clones alone and lacks a portion of them. Of under 200,000 clones in the sample, about four fifths are singletons; the top ten hold around 6.9%. Sequences were obtained from peripheral blood. The origin of the receptors is a man in his 60s with acute or convalescent COVID-19.

The chain recombines TRBV19 with TRBJ2-7; no firm D call. Trimming left V 5 bases short and J 1 base short, with 6 bases between. Germline V lookup: CDR1 LNHDA, CDR2 SQIVND (reference sequence). CDR3 size: 12 residues. CDR3 nucleotide sequence: TGTGCCAGTAGTGAGAGATCCTACGAGCAGTACTTC. This translates into CASSERSYEQYF.

There are a few counts of this clone. V gene TRBV5-1 combines with J gene TRBJ1-1, with a weak D call TRBD1 (5 bases). V lost 3 bases and J lost 10, with 13 bases in between. The CDR3 is 12 amino acids. The V gene's germline CDR1 is SGHRS and CDR2 YFSETQ. The CDR3 DNA is TGCGCCAGCAGCTCTACAGGTCAGGGAGCTTTCTTT. The encoded protein is CASSSTGQGAFF.

This chain uses TRBV4-1 with TRBJ2-1; 12 nucleotides line up with TRBD2. The V gene end was trimmed by 0 bases and the J gene end by 0 bases; junction bases not matched to a gene: 6. Germline CDR1 and CDR2: MGHRA and YSYEKL. This CDR3 is 19 amino acids long. The CDR3 here is CASSQDPSGRVPSYNEQFF. Written as DNA, the CDR3 is TGCGCCAGCAGCCAAGACCCTAGCGGGAGGGTCCCCTCCTACAATGAGCAGTTCTTC.

V and J are TRBV2 and TRBJ1-1, with a weak D call TRBD1 (5 bases). Trimming left V 6 bases short and J 1 base short, with 15 bases between. Germline CDR1 is SNHLY and CDR2 is FYNNEI. The CDR3 totals 15 residues. As DNA, the CDR3 is TGTGCCAGCAGCTGGGGCCCGACTGGGAACACTGAAGCTTTCTTT. This translates into CASSWGPTGNTEAFF.

The chain links TRBV5-6 to TRBJ1-2; possible D gene TRBD1, 6 bases. Germline lookup yields CDR1 SGHDT and CDR2 YYEEEE. The V end was cut by 0 bases, the J end by 7 bases, with 22 bases between. The length of the CDR3 is 17 residues. As DNA, the CDR3 is TGTGCCAGCAGCTTGGGAAGGGGGAAGGCTGGATTTGGTGGCTACACCTTC. Its translation: CASSLGRGKAGFGGYTF.

CDR3 protein: CASRNVGQAFYGYTF. CDR3 nucleotide sequence: TGTGCCAGCAGGAATGTTGGACAGGCCTTCTATGGCTACACCTTC. V and J are TRBV7-9 and TRBJ1-2, with TRBD1 identical over 7 bases. Germline V lookup: CDR1 SEHNR, CDR2 FQNEAQ (reference sequence). The CDR3 is 15 amino acids. The J segment lost 4 bases and the V segment lost 6 bases, leaving 11 bases of the junction unmatched. Supplemented by reference TRBV7-9 and TRBJ1-2, the full variable domain reads DTGVSQNPRHKITKRGQNVTFRCDPISEHNRLYWYRQTLGQGPEFLTYFQNEAQLEKSRLLSDRFSAERPKGSFSTLEIQRTEQGDSAMYLCASRNVGQAFYGYTFGSGTRLTVV.

This clone appeared once. The chain employs TRBV18 and TRBJ1-4; possibly TRBD1 for D (5 bases). CDR1 is KGHSH and CDR2 is LQKENI in the germline V gene. Between the trimmed V and J ends, which lost 2 bases and 7 bases, there was a span of 8 bases. This CDR3 spans 13 amino acids. DNA for the CDR3: TGTGCCAGCTCACCAAGTAGGGGTGAAAAACTGTTTTTT. It encodes CASSPSRGEKLFF.

This chain joins TRBV4-2 and TRBJ1-2; the match to TRBD1 covers 8 bases. In germline, CDR1 is LGHNA, CDR2 YNFKEQ. The V segment lost 0 bases and the J segment 5 bases; nucleotides outside the gene matches: 11. This CDR3 has 17 amino acids. The CDR3 reads CASSQDPNPGQVYGYTF. The CDR3 DNA sequence: TGTGCCAGCAGCCAAGATCCTAACCCGGGACAGGTTTATGGCTACACCTTC.

The sample holds a few counts of this clone. V is TRBV7-8 and J is TRBJ2-3; TRBD2 matches 7 bases. With 2 bases clipped from V and 1 base from J, the junction kept 3 bases outside the gene matches. CDR3 length: 15 residues. Germline CDR1 SGHVS, CDR2 FQNEAQ. CDR3 sequence reads: CASSLNSGGTDTQYF. The CDR3 bases are TGTGCCAGCAGCTTAAACAGCGGGGGCACAGATACGCAGTATTTT.

J is TRBJ2-2 and V is TRBV7-3, with 10 bases identical to TRBD2. CDR3 size: 16 residues. Germline V gene sequence: CDR1 SGHTA, CDR2 FQGTGA. Trimming took 5 bases from V and 1 from J; bases not matched to a gene: 4. The CDR3 protein is CASSKPSGRNTGELFF. The CDR3 DNA reads as TGTGCCAGCAGCAAACCTAGCGGGAGGAACACCGGGGAGCTGTTTTTT.

The rearrangement uses TRBV19 and TRBJ2-3, with D perhaps TRBD2 (5 bases). Trimming left V 3 bases short and J 2 bases short, with 9 bases between. CDR1 and CDR2 (germline): LNHDA, SQIVND (reference sequence). The CDR3 sequence is 14 residues long. CDR3: CASSITRDTDTQYF. The CDR3 DNA follows: TGTGCCAGTAGTATCACCCGGGACACAGATACGCAGTATTTT.

The chain has TRBV2 and TRBJ2-5; 9 nucleotides agree with TRBD2. Germline V gene sequence: CDR1 SNHLY, CDR2 FYNNEI. Trimming took 7 bases from V and 4 from J; bases not matched to a gene: 7. The CDR3 is 14 residues long. CDR3 coding DNA: TGTGCCAGCACGTGGCGGGGGGGCCCAGAGACCCAGTACTTC. Translated: CASTWRGGPETQYF.

The CDR3, as DNA: TGCGCCAGCAGCCAAGGGGCAGGGCAGGGGCTCTATGGCTACACCTTC. Translation: CASSQGAGQGLYGYTF. The chain recombines TRBV4-1 with TRBJ1-2; a weak D match, TRBD1 (6 bases). Per germline, CDR1 MGHRA and CDR2 YSYEKL. Trimming cost V 1 base and J 4 bases, with 16 bases left between them. The CDR3 loop spans 16 amino acids.

The V gene is TRBV19, the J gene TRBJ2-3; D perhaps matches TRBD1 (6 bases). The CDR3 spans 13 residues. The germline V gene has CDR1 LNHDA and CDR2 SQIVND (reference sequence). V lost 5 bases, J lost 6 bases, and 12 bases lay in between. In nucleotides, the CDR3 is TGTGCCAGTAGTGCACGGACAGTGGATACGCAGTATTTT. Translating gives CASSARTVDTQYF.

The table lists this clone with a few counts. The V call is TRBV28, the J call TRBJ2-2, with 7 bases that match TRBD1. The germline V gene encodes CDR1 MDHEN and CDR2 SYDVKM. V lost 8 bases, J lost 2 bases, and 5 bases stayed unmatched. This CDR3 has 14 amino acids. The CDR3: CASLSGGNTGELFF. DNA of the CDR3: TGTGCCAGCTTATCAGGGGGAAACACCGGGGAGCTGTTTTTT.